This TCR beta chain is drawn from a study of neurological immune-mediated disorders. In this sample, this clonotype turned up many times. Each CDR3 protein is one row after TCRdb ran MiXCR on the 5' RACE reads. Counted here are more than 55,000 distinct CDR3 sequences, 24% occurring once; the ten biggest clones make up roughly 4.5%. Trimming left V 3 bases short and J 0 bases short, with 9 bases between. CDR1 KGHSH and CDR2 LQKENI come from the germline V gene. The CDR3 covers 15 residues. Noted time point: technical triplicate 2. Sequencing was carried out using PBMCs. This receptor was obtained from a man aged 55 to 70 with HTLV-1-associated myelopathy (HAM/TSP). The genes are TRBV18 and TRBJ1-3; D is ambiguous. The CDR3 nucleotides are TGTGCCAGCTCACCGAAACAGTTCTCTGGAAACACCATATATTTT. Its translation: CASSPKQFSGNTIYF.